These 20 T cell receptor beta chains were all obtained from the same sample, sequenced in a study of cytomegalovirus exposure and HLA in healthy donors. Vbeta (60) and Jbeta (13) primers were used in the PCR. Data came from immunoSEQ multiplex PCR; TCRdb stores just in-frame clones and leaves some out. The table has roughly 120,000 clones, about 75% seen once. The sequencing input was PBMCs. These receptors were obtained from a man in his fifties or sixties in good health and CMV-seropositive.

This chain joins TRBV5-4 and TRBJ1-5; D uncertain. The V gene's germline CDR1 is SGHNT and CDR2 YYREEE (reference sequence). This CDR3 is built from 12 residues. V was cut by 0 bases and J by 9 bases, with 7 bases left in between. The CDR3 coding sequence is TGTGCCAGCAGCTTGGATGCAGGGCCCCAGCATTTT. It translates to CASSLDAGPQHF.

This clone was recorded only once. The chain combines TRBV14 with TRBJ1-2, with D unclear. In germline, CDR1 is SGHDN, CDR2 FVKESK. Trimming shortened V by 2 bases and J by 1 base, and 2 bases separated the two germline ends. The CDR3 is 12 amino acids. Here the CDR3 reads CASSQRNYGYTF. The CDR3 DNA reads TGTGCCAGCAGCCAACGTAACTATGGCTACACCTTC.

The chain recombines TRBV28 with TRBJ2-7; D call uncertain. From germline, CDR1 is MDHEN and CDR2 SYDVKM. Trimming left V 7 bases short and J 4 bases short, with 11 bases between. CDR3 size: 12 residues. CDR3 DNA: TGTGCCAGCAACGCAGGCAGATACGAGCAGTACTTC. Translating it yields CASNAGRYEQYF.

In its sample, this clone was seen a few times. This rearrangement joins TRBV18 to TRBJ1-2; TRBD1 is a possible D gene (5 bases). The ends were cut back, 2 bases at V and 2 bases at J, with 9 bases in the middle. CDR1 and CDR2 (germline): KGHSH, LQKENI. The length of the CDR3 is 14 residues. CDR3 loop: CASSPGAQNYGYTF. In nucleotides, the CDR3 is TGTGCCAGCTCACCAGGGGCGCAGAACTATGGCTACACCTTC. The variable domain in full, with the rest retrieved from reference TRBV18 and TRBJ1-2, is NAGVMQNPRHLVRRRGQEARLRCSPMKGHSHVYWYRQLPEEGLKFMVYLQKENIIDESGMPKERFSAEFPKEGPSILRIQQVVRGDSAAYFCASSPGAQNYGYTFGSGTRLTVV.

The gene calls are TRBV18 and TRBJ1-1; D not resolved. Germline values: CDR1 KGHSH, CDR2 LQKENI. The V end was cut by 3 bases, the J end by 6 bases, with 8 bases between. The CDR3 has 12 residues. This chain's CDR3 is CASSPAQAEAFF. In DNA, the CDR3 is TGTGCCAGCTCACCCGCTCAGGCTGAAGCTTTCTTT.

This CDR3 reads CASSSHYEQYF. CDR3 nucleotide sequence: TGTGCCAGCAGTTCCCATTACGAGCAGTACTTC. The rearrangement joins TRBV27 to TRBJ2-7, with no clear D. Looked up from germline, CDR1 is MNHEY and CDR2 is SMNVEV (reference sequence). The V gene lost 4 bases and the J gene lost 4 bases, with 5 bases spanning the gap. The CDR3 is 11 amino acids.

This clone was seen once. The CDR3: CAWSVPRQGSHYEQYF. The DNA for the CDR3 is TGTGCCTGGAGTGTACCTCGACAGGGCTCACATTACGAGCAGTACTTC. This chain links TRBV30 with TRBJ2-7, with TRBD1 matching over 7 bases. CDR3 length equals 16 residues. V trimming: 0 bases; J trimming: 4 bases; junction bases outside the gene matches: 12. The germline V gene encodes CDR1 GTSNPN and CDR2 SVGIG (reference sequence).

This rearrangement joins TRBV27 to TRBJ1-6; tentatively, D is TRBD1 (5 bases). V was pared by 7 bases and J by 6 bases, with 19 bases between. The CDR3 is made up of 16 amino acids. Germline V lookup: CDR1 MNHEY, CDR2 SMNVEV (reference sequence). The CDR3 reads CASISITGSVNSPLHF. The CDR3 DNA is TGTGCCAGCATTTCCATCACAGGTTCCGTTAATTCACCCCTCCACTTT.

Written as DNA, the CDR3 is TGTGCCAGCAGTTTACTAGCGGGTCTCTACGAGCAGTACTTC. This gives the protein CASSLLAGLYEQYF. This chain links TRBV28 with TRBJ2-7; 8 bases are shared with TRBD2. Germline CDR1 reads MDHEN; CDR2 reads SYDVKM. Trimming removed 2 bases from V and 3 bases from J; junction bases left unmatched: 3. The CDR3 length is 14 residues. Variable domain in full (rest from reference TRBV28 and TRBJ2-7): DVKVTQSSRYLVKRTGEKVFLECVQDMDHENMFWYRQDPGLGLRLIYFSYDVKMKEKGDIPEGYSVSREKKERFSLILESASTNQTSMYLCASSLLAGLYEQYFGPGTRLTVT.

V gene TRBV7-6 combines with J gene TRBJ1-6; possible D gene TRBD1, 6 bases. The CDR3 contains 16 residues. Germline CDR1 reads SGHVS; CDR2 reads FNYEAQ. Trimming took 5 bases from V and 2 from J, leaving 13 bases between them. The CDR3 region is CASSQRQDPYNSPLHF. CDR3 DNA sequence: TGTGCCAGCAGCCAAAGACAGGACCCCTATAATTCACCCCTCCACTTT.

This chain connects TRBV28 to TRBJ1-1, with unresolved D. The CDR3 loop spans 12 amino acids. Trimming shortened V by 7 bases and J by 4 bases, and 10 bases separated the two germline ends. Germline assignment: CDR1 MDHEN and CDR2 SYDVKM. DNA for the CDR3: TGTGCCAGCATCCTTCCCGGCACTGAAGCTTTCTTT. It is translated as CASILPGTEAFF.

This clone was counted a few times. CDR3 DNA sequence: TGTGCCAGCAGCCCTCCGGGGGTAAGTCACACTGAAGCTTTCTTT. Translated, it gives CASSPPGVSHTEAFF. The J gene is TRBJ1-1, the V gene TRBV7-9; D possibly corresponds to TRBD1 (5 bases). Germline V CDR1 and CDR2: SEHNR, FQNEAQ (reference sequence). Trimming shortened V by 5 bases and J by 3 bases, and 16 bases separated the two germline ends. This CDR3 spans 15 amino acids.

V gene TRBV10-1 combines with J gene TRBJ2-5, with TRBD1 matching over 9 bases. The CDR3 consists of 14 residues. The junction had 6 bases not matched to a gene; V was cut back by 5 bases and J by 5 bases. Per the germline V gene, CDR1 is WNHNN and CDR2 is SYGVQD (reference sequence). CDR3 nucleotides: TGCGCCAGCAGTCTCCGGGACAGGGCCGAGACCCAGTACTTC. It codes for CASSLRDRAETQYF.

The chain links TRBV4-1 to TRBJ1-4; 8 bases agree with TRBD1. The CDR3 covers 16 residues. The J segment lost 0 bases and the V segment lost 5 bases, leaving 5 bases of the junction unmatched. In germline, CDR1 is MGHRA, CDR2 YSYEKL. Written as DNA, the CDR3 is TGCGCCAGCAGCGTTGGACAGGGTGCAACTAATGAAAAACTGTTTTTT. Protein: CASSVGQGATNEKLFF.

This chain links TRBV7-9 with TRBJ1-4; TRBD1 aligns across 8 bases. The V segment lost 5 bases and the J segment 10 bases; nucleotides outside the gene matches: 9. CDR1 is SEHNR and CDR2 is FQNEAQ in the germline V gene (reference sequence). This CDR3 comprises 14 residues. The CDR3 is CASSVQGGSGKLFF. DNA of the CDR3: TGTGCCAGCAGCGTACAGGGGGGATCGGGAAAACTGTTTTTT.

This chain uses TRBV6-5 with TRBJ1-2; D is uncertain. The CDR3 runs to 13 residues. Germline lookup yields CDR1 MNHEY and CDR2 SVGAGI. Trimming pared 5 bases from V and 0 bases from J, leaving 7 bases between. The CDR3 reads CASSETTNYGYTF. As DNA, the CDR3 is TGTGCCAGCAGTGAGACAACTAACTATGGCTACACCTTC.

J is TRBJ2-3 and V is TRBV5-6; TRBD1 is a possible D gene (6 bases). The germline CDR1 and CDR2 sequences are SGHDT and YYEEEE. V was cut by 4 bases and J by 1 base, with 16 bases left in between. The CDR3 runs 16 residues. CDR3 bases: TGTGCCAGCAGCCCCGTCGGGACAACTCGCACAGATACGCAGTATTTT. It codes for CASSPVGTTRTDTQYF.

This clone has only a few counts. The V and J genes are TRBV6-6 and TRBJ2-2, with D perhaps TRBD1 (5 bases). CDR1 and CDR2 from the germline V gene are MNHNY and SVGAGI (reference sequence). This CDR3 comprises 13 residues. The V gene lost 5 bases and the J gene lost 1 base, with 5 bases spanning the gap. For the CDR3, the DNA is TGTGCCAGCAGTACAGGGAACACCGGGGAGCTGTTTTTT. Amino acid sequence: CASSTGNTGELFF.

The chain carries TRBV6-1 and TRBJ1-2; a possible D gene is TRBD1 (6 bases). Germline assignment: CDR1 MNHNS and CDR2 SASEGT. The CDR3 extends over 14 amino acids. Trimming left V 2 bases short and J 4 bases short, with 11 bases between. This CDR3 is CASSETRTAYGYTF. The CDR3 DNA reads TGTGCCAGCAGTGAAACCCGGACAGCCTATGGCTACACCTTC.

This clone was found a few times. The chain couples TRBV10-3 to TRBJ1-1; 9 nucleotides agree with TRBD1. J lost 2 bases, V lost 6 bases, and 4 bases had no gene match. This CDR3 has 14 residues. Germline-derived CDR1 and CDR2 are ENHRY and SYGVKD. The CDR3 DNA sequence: TGTGCCATCAGCATGACAGGGGGTAACACTGAAGCTTTCTTT. Residues: CAISMTGGNTEAFF.